A single TCR beta chain is shown here with its context. This clone was counted between two and nine times. The target of this receptor is not known. Per-base qualities were not stored, and no clone one base away is much larger. This sample was taken from a study of shared clonotypes between healthy human individuals (dated by TCRdb to 2018 to 2021). Describing the broader study: A couple of women and a few men aged 18 to 49 years were included in the cohort. Different laboratories and diverse techniques were used to prepare libraries and sequence TCR repertoires, to increase sequencing depth and limit assay-specific biases. Blood TCR repertoires of about 5 healthy adults were deeply sequenced to estimate repertoire size and the extent of clonotype sharing between individuals. Each donor's leukapheresis produced roughly between roughly 0.94 and 9.5 billion PBMCs.

The germline V gene specifies SGHTA as CDR1 and FQGTGA as CDR2. From the cysteine through the phenylalanine, the CDR3 covers 13 amino acids. Only the CDR3 DNA is retained, 39 bases long and in frame from the first base. V is clipped by 4 bases and J by 6 bases, and the sequence between their germline boundaries is 11 bases long. TCR CDR3 regions were amplified from genomic DNA by multiplex PCR using the deep immunoSEQ assay. Extracted genomic DNA from each cell subset was spread evenly across all wells of several immunoSEQ 96-well plates, with each plate serving as a replicate. Each replicate PCR for unsorted PBMC received roughly 300 ng genomic DNA, equal to 30,000 to 35,000 T cell genomes. Unsorted PBMC genomic DNA was sequenced across ten immunoSEQ deep assay plates. Purified libraries were measured with a Qubit 3.0 fluorometer, size-checked on a Bioanalyzer 2100, and measured again with the KAPA Library Quantification kit. A separate single-read 150-cycle Illumina NextSeq 550 flow cell was used to sequence each immunoSEQ 96-well plate. The paper's data handling went like this. Because the immunoSEQ output held only junctional sequences and lacked quality scores, the filtering could not match the filtering applied to full-length reads. To assign V/J genes and CDR3, sequences were annotated against IMGT germline references using PyIR, a Python wrapper for IgBLAST v1.9. Any read was removed if the V/J assignment was weak (E-value above 1e-6), the CDR3 was missing, or the read contained stop codons, out-of-frame junctions, or ambiguous translated residues. A V3J clonotype was defined by an identical inferred V gene, J gene, and CDR3 amino acid sequence. Percentage overlap between repertoires was computed as shared unique clonotypes divided by the size of the smaller repertoire. Richness of each repertoire was evaluated using RTK rarefaction, the Chao1 estimator, and Recon v2.1 estimates of unobserved clonotypes. TCRdb stores this immuneACCESS table with in-frame sequences only. Part of the clones is absent; in the studies checked, under half of the shortfall reflects unresolved V genes, and no reason is known for the rest. The DNA was the basis for D and trimming; V, J and clone size are from that table. This sample has about 460,000 clones in its table, and about 74% of those were observed once. The top ten clonotypes cover approximately 12% of the sample.

Donors were healthy HIV-negative adults with no recently reported acute infections or vaccinations. Every donor was a Caucasian adult residing in Nashville, Tennessee, USA. In the unsorted samples, 85 million to 100 million PBMCs were counted, and genomic DNA was extracted using the QIAamp DNA Blood Mini kit. Blood was obtained by leukapheresis, after which PBMCs were separated by Ficoll-Histopaque density gradient centrifugation and cryopreserved in liquid nitrogen vapor phase. What the study reported, not specific to this receptor: Based on pairwise subsampling, the degree of clonotype sharing among donors was expected to be affected by sequencing depth. Because the study included only a small number of donors, the genetic and exposure-history diversity represented was limited. Only blood was sampled, and tissue TCR repertoires likely differ from those in blood.

Sequencing was carried out using PBMCs. The sequence was obtained from a woman in her thirties or forties in good health. Some clones in this sample may be carry-over from other donors' samples. The sequence links TRBV7-3 to TRBJ2-3; TRBD2 is possibly the D segment (7 matching bases). The CDR3 protein: CASSSSGGDTQYF. The DNA sequence reads TGTGCCAGCAGCTCGTCGGGGGGCGATACGCAGTATTTT.